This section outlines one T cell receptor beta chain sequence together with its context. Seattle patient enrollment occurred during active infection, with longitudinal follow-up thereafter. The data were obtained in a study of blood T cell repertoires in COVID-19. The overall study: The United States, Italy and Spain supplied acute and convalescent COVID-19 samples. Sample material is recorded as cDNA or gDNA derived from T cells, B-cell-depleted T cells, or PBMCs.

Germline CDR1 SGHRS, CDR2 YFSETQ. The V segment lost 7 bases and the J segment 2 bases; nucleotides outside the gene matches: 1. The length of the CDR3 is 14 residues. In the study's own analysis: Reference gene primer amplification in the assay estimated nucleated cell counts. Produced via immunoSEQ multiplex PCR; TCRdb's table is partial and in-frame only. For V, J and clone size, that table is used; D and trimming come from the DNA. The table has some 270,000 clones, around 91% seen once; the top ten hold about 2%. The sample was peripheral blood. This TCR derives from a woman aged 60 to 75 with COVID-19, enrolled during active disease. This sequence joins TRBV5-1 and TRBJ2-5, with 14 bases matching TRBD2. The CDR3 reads CASGTSGGQETQYF. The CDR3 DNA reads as TGCGCCAGCGGGACTAGCGGGGGACAAGAGACCCAGTACTTC.